This is a list of T cell receptor beta chains from one sample in a study of T cells after yellow fever vaccination. TCRdb ran MiXCR on the 5' RACE reads and lists one entry per CDR3 protein. This table has a few hundred thousand distinct CDR3 sequences, 3.5% to 4.5% appearing once. The specimen comprised PBMCs, sampled 15 days after the yellow fever booster vaccination. These TCRs come from a man aged 18 to 29 who received the YFV17D yellow fever vaccine. Each CDR3 is given with its conserved first and last residue. D genes are given only for firm matches. Rows give clone size only sometimes, using once, few, many, or a class for an expanded clone.

>many|-|TRBV27|TRBJ2-1
TGTGCCAGCAGTTTATTTGGGCTACAAGGGAATGAGCAGTTCTTC
CASSLFGLQGNEQFF
>few|TRBD2|TRBV9|TRBJ2-1
TGTGCCAGCAGCGTAGGGCTGGGCGGGGGCTACAATGAGCAGTTCTTC
CASSVGLGGGYNEQFF
>many|TRBD2|TRBV20-1|TRBJ2-1
TGCAGTGCTAGTCCGAGCGGGGGTATTGTATTCTTC
CSASPSGGIVFF
>many|TRBD2|TRBV12-3/TRBV12-4|TRBJ2-5
TGTGCCAGCAGTTTGCGGGAGGTCGGGACCCAGTACTTC
CASSLREVGTQYF
>few|-|TRBV6-5|TRBJ1-6
TGTGCCAGCAGACCTCGGTGGGGCGGCTATAATTCACCCCTCCACTTT
CASRPRWGGYNSPLHF
>few|TRBD1|TRBV5-6|TRBJ1-6
TGTGCCAGCAGCTCCCGGCCAGGGGGTTTCAATTCACCCCTCCACTTT
CASSSRPGGFNSPLHF
>many|-|TRBV20-1|TRBJ1-6
TGCAGTGCTAGACCGGTAGGGCATAATTCACCCCTCCACTTT
CSARPVGHNSPLHF
>many|-|TRBV29-1|TRBJ1-5
TGCAGCGTTGAAAGGGGAACCCGGAATCAGCCCCAGCATTTT
CSVERGTRNQPQHF
>few|TRBD1|TRBV7-9|TRBJ1-1
TGTGCCAGCAGCTTAGCGATAGAGGGGGCAGCTTTCTTT
CASSLAIEGAAFF
>few|TRBD1|TRBV5-8|TRBJ2-1
TGTGCCAGCAGCCGAACTCCCGGACAGGGCCGGGAGCAGTTCTTC
CASSRTPGQGREQFF
>few|TRBD1|TRBV3-1|TRBJ1-2
TGTGCCAGCAGCCCCGGGACAGGGGGTAATGGCTACACCTTC
CASSPGTGGNGYTF
>few|TRBD2|TRBV5-1|TRBJ2-1
TGCGCCAGCAGCCTCGGGACTACGTTCAATGAGCAGTTCTTC
CASSLGTTFNEQFF
>-|-|TRBV24-1|TRBJ1-5
TGTGCCACCAGTGATTCCGCGGATAGGCAAGTGGGTCAGCCCCAGCATTTT
CATSDSADRQVGQPQHF
>-|TRBD1|TRBV6-2/TRBV6-3|TRBJ1-2
TGTGCCAGCAGTCGGGATCCCGGGACAGGGTCGAGCGGCTACACCTTC
CASSRDPGTGSSGYTF
>-|-|TRBV19|TRBJ2-1
TGTGCCAGTAGTATTGGAAGTGGCGGGCGCTCCTACAATGAGCAGTTCTTC
CASSIGSGGRSYNEQFF
>many|TRBD2|TRBV7-9|TRBJ2-1
TGTGCCAGCAGCCCCCGGGGTGTCGCGGGGGGGAACTACAATGAGCAGTTCTTC
CASSPRGVAGGNYNEQFF
>-|-|TRBV7-9|TRBJ2-2
TGTGCCAGCAGCCGGACAGTCGGGGAGCTGTTTTTT
CASSRTVGELFF
>-|TRBD1|TRBV20-1|TRBJ2-2
TGCAGTGCTAGAAGGGACAGGGTGGAACACGGGGAGCTGTTTTTT
CSARRDRVEHGELFF
>many|-|TRBV29-1|TRBJ2-7
TGCAGCGTTGAGGTGTCCGGCTACGAGCAGTACTTC
CSVEVSGYEQYF
>many|-|TRBV20-1|TRBJ2-1
TGCAGTGCTAGAGATGAGGGGCTTGAGCAGTTCTTC
CSARDEGLEQFF
>many|-|TRBV7-9|TRBJ1-6
TGTGCCAGCAGTTTACAGGATAATTCACCCCTCCACTTT
CASSLQDNSPLHF
>many|-|TRBV14|TRBJ2-2
TGTGCCAGCAGCCAAGTCGGGGGACAGAACACCGGGGAGCTGTTTTTT
CASSQVGGQNTGELFF
>few|TRBD1|TRBV2|TRBJ1-3
TGTGCCAGCACCCGACAGGGACAGGGGGGTCACTCTGGAAACACCATATATTTT
CASTRQGQGGHSGNTIYF
>many|-|TRBV5-1|TRBJ2-5
TGCGCCAGCAGCCCCGGGACAAATACGGGAGAGACCCAGTACTTC
CASSPGTNTGETQYF
>few|-|TRBV14|TRBJ2-2
TGTGCCAGCAGCCCCCGCCCTGGGACACCTAACACCGGGGAGCTGTTTTTT
CASSPRPGTPNTGELFF
>many|TRBD2|TRBV7-9|TRBJ2-3
TGTGCCAGCACCGGCGGGGGTGCAGATACGCAGTATTTT
CASTGGGADTQYF
>many|TRBD1|TRBV10-3|TRBJ1-1
TGTGCCATCAGTTTCGGTGGGACAGGGAGAAACACTGAAGCTTTCTTT
CAISFGGTGRNTEAFF
>many|-|TRBV5-1|TRBJ2-3
TGCGCCAGCAGCTTTGGGCGTGGCACAGATACGCAGTATTTT
CASSFGRGTDTQYF
>many|TRBD1|TRBV7-2|TRBJ2-1
TGTGCCAGCAGCAACACCCCCCTAGGACAGGGGGCAGAAGAGCAGTTCTTC
CASSNTPLGQGAEEQFF
>-|TRBD1|TRBV20-1|TRBJ1-1
TGCAGTGCTAGAAGGACGGGACAGACGAACACTGAAGCTTTCTTT
CSARRTGQTNTEAFF
>few|-|TRBV12-3/TRBV12-4|TRBJ1-2
TGTGCCAGCACGGGACTGCCCAACTATGGCTACACCTTC
CASTGLPNYGYTF
>-|-|TRBV24-1|TRBJ1-1
TGTGCCACCAGTGATTCCAGGTTAGGGGACACTGAAGCTTTCTTT
CATSDSRLGDTEAFF
>many|-|TRBV29-1|TRBJ1-2
TGCAGCGTCGGACAGAATAACTATGGCTACACCTTC
CSVGQNNYGYTF
>-|-|TRBV7-9|TRBJ2-2
TGTGCCAGCACCTTCCCGTTCGGGGAGCTGTTTTTT
CASTFPFGELFF
>many|-|TRBV5-1|TRBJ1-3
TGCGCCAGCAGCTTATCCCAGGTCTTTTCCTCTGGAAACACCATATATTTT
CASSLSQVFSSGNTIYF
>many|-|TRBV5-1|TRBJ1-1
TGCGCCAGCAGCCCAGGAGGGGTAGGCGCTGAAGCTTTCTTT
CASSPGGVGAEAFF
>-|-|TRBV6-6|TRBJ2-7
TGTGCCAGCAGTTTCCCCTCGGGACAAAATGCGGGCCGATCCTACGAGCAGTACTTC
CASSFPSGQNAGRSYEQYF
>many|-|TRBV7-2|TRBJ1-2
TGTGCCAGCAGCTTAGGGACCGGGGACTATGGCTACACCTTC
CASSLGTGDYGYTF
>few|TRBD2|TRBV29-1|TRBJ2-3
TGCAGCGTTGATCCTAGCGGGGGGTTATCAGATACGCAGTATTTT
CSVDPSGGLSDTQYF
>few|-|TRBV4-3|TRBJ2-2
TGCGCCAGCAGCCAAGATCCGGCAGGGGCCGGGGAGCTGTTTTTT
CASSQDPAGAGELFF
>few|-|TRBV4-3|TRBJ2-5
TGCGCCAGCAGCCAAGATCTTAGTGTGGCAGAGACCCAGTACTTC
CASSQDLSVAETQYF
>many|-|TRBV7-6|TRBJ1-1
TGTGCCAGCAGCTTAGACGGGGGAAGTGGCACTGAAGCTTTCTTT
CASSLDGGSGTEAFF
>many|TRBD1|TRBV5-1|TRBJ2-5
TGCGCCAGCAGCTTGGTCCCGGGACAGGGAGAGACCCAGTACTTC
CASSLVPGQGETQYF
>-|-|TRBV5-1|TRBJ2-3
TGCGCCAGCAGCTTGGAGGGTTGGGAAGATACGCAGTATTTT
CASSLEGWEDTQYF
>many|-|TRBV11-2|TRBJ2-3
TGTGCCAGCAGCTTAGGGGGCTTGGATACGCAGTATTTT
CASSLGGLDTQYF
>few|-|TRBV7-2|TRBJ2-2
TGTGCCAGCAGCGCCACAGGAATGAACACCGGGGAGCTGTTTTTT
CASSATGMNTGELFF
>few|TRBD2|TRBV11-3|TRBJ2-5
TGTGCCAGCAGCTTAGCCAGACTAGCGGGGGGCCGGGAGACCCAGTACTTC
CASSLARLAGGRETQYF
>many|TRBD1|TRBV3-1|TRBJ1-4
TGTGCCAGCAGCCATCGCAGGGGGGAGGAAAAACTGTTTTTT
CASSHRRGEEKLFF
>many|-|TRBV4-1|TRBJ2-1
TGCGCCAGCAGCCAGTGGCAGTACAATGAGCAGTTCTTC
CASSQWQYNEQFF
>-|-|TRBV3-1|TRBJ1-4
TGTGCCAGCAGCCAATGGGCCCCAGGAGCGGGGGAAAAACTGTTTTTT
CASSQWAPGAGEKLFF
>many|TRBD1|TRBV7-9|TRBJ1-5
TGTGCCAGCAGCTTAGGGACAGGGGACAATCAGCCCCAGCATTTT
CASSLGTGDNQPQHF
>many|-|TRBV7-8|TRBJ2-5
TGTGCCAGCAGCTTACAGGGTCGGTACGAGACCCAGTACTTC
CASSLQGRYETQYF
>many|-|TRBV5-1|TRBJ2-3
TGCGCCAGCAGCTTTGGACATGGCGGGGGCGCAGATACGCAGTATTTT
CASSFGHGGGADTQYF